One and the same sample provided the 9 T cell receptor beta chains below, sequenced in a study of blood T cell repertoires in COVID-19. The repertoire was sequenced with immunoSEQ multiplex PCR; TCRdb's copy has only in-frame clones and lacks some. The repertoire includes over 90,000 clones, around 87% of them detected once, and just under 20% sits in the top ten. Input material: peripheral blood. All receptors derive from a human donor in a cohort sampled during active COVID-19.

The rearrangement joins TRBV7-8 to TRBJ2-2; 8 bases are shared with TRBD2. CDR1 is SGHVS and CDR2 is FQNEAQ in the germline V gene. J was trimmed by 6 bases and V by 1 base; bases with no gene match: 16. The CDR3 consists of 19 residues. The CDR3 DNA reads as TGTGCCAGCAGCTTAGGTCCGGGGAGCAGCGGGAGATCGTCCGGGGAGCTGTTTTTT. Its translation is CASSLGPGSSGRSSGELFF.

The CDR3 sequence is CASSRGGSSYNEQFF. In DNA, the CDR3 is TGTGCCAGCAGCCGGGGTGGGAGCTCCTACAATGAGCAGTTCTTC. The chain uses TRBV5-8 and TRBJ2-1, with D possibly being TRBD2 (5 bases). V was trimmed by 4 bases and J by 0 bases, leaving 11 bases between them. CDR1 and CDR2 (germline): SGHTS, YDEGEE. The CDR3 extends over 15 amino acids. The variable domain in full, completed from reference TRBV5-8 and TRBJ2-1, reads EAGVTQSPTHLIKTRGQQATLRCSPISGHTSVYWYQQALGLGLQFLLWYDEGEERNRGNFPPRFSGRQFPNYSSELNVNALELEDSALYLCASSRGGSSYNEQFFGPGTRLTVL.

V and J are TRBV9 and TRBJ1-3; the D is unclear. V was shortened by 0 bases and J by 1 base, with 8 bases between the two germline ends. Germline values: CDR1 SGDLS, CDR2 YYNGEE. The CDR3 has 15 residues. The CDR3: CASSVVAESGNTIYF. CDR3 bases: TGTGCCAGCAGCGTAGTGGCTGAATCTGGAAACACCATATATTTT.

This rearrangement joins TRBV7-3 to TRBJ2-3, with D possibly being TRBD2 (6 bases). The CDR3 sequence is 14 residues long. V gave up 1 base and J gave up 8 bases, with 13 bases separating them. Germline V gives CDR1 SGHTA, CDR2 FQGTGA. Written as DNA, the CDR3 is TGTGCCAGCAGCTTAATGCCGGGAGAGTTTACGCAGTATTTT. Translation: CASSLMPGEFTQYF.

CDR3 amino acids: CASSTVDRGLVDEQYF. As DNA, the CDR3 is TGTGCCAGCAGCACAGTAGACAGGGGGCTTGTCGACGAGCAGTACTTC. The chain carries TRBV11-1 and TRBJ2-7; 10 bases align to TRBD1. The CDR3 consists of 16 residues. Germline assignment: CDR1 SGHAT and CDR2 FQDESV (reference sequence). V gave up 5 bases and J gave up 5 bases; unmatched junction bases: 12. Drawing the rest from reference TRBV11-1 and TRBJ2-7, the complete variable domain is EAEVAQSPRYKITEKSQAVAFWCDPISGHATLYWYRQILGQGPELLVQFQDESVVDDSQLPKDRFSAERLKGVDSTLKIQPAELGDSAMYLCASSTVDRGLVDEQYFGPGTRLTVT.

V gene TRBV2 combines with J gene TRBJ1-4; D is undetermined. The CDR3 is made up of 15 amino acids. Germline assignment: CDR1 SNHLY and CDR2 FYNNEI. The V end was cut by 7 bases, the J end by 8 bases, with 20 bases between. Here the CDR3 DNA reads TGTGCCAGCACCCGAGGAGGAAACGGAAGGGAAAAACTGTTTTTT. Amino acid sequence: CASTRGGNGREKLFF.

The CDR3 nucleotides are TGTGCCAGCAGCCAAGAACTAGCGGAGAACACCGGGGAGCTGTTTTTT. This translates into CASSQELAENTGELFF. This chain links TRBV4-2 with TRBJ2-2, with 8 bases matching TRBD2. The length of the CDR3 is 16 residues. Unmatched junction bases numbered 1, after V lost 0 bases and J lost 1 base. Germline V gives CDR1 LGHNA, CDR2 YNFKEQ.

The V gene is TRBV28, the J gene TRBJ2-5, with 8 bases fitting TRBD2. The CDR3 sequence is 15 residues long. Per the germline V gene, CDR1 is MDHEN and CDR2 is SYDVKM. J was trimmed by 3 bases and V by 3 bases; bases with no gene match: 6. The CDR3 DNA sequence: TGTGCCAGCAGTTTCCGGGAGGGCCGGAAAGAGACCCAGTACTTC. Translation: CASSFREGRKETQYF.

This clone appeared many times. V and J are TRBV12-1 and TRBJ2-7; the D segment call TRBD2 is taken from the table without a DNA check. TRBV12-1 counts as a pseudogene. The CDR3 extends over 16 amino acids. DNA of the CDR3: TGTGCCAGCAGCTTTCGGTCCCCGGGAGGGAACTACGAGCAGTACTTC. Protein product: CASSFRSPGGNYEQYF.